This T cell receptor beta chain was identified during a study of T cell repertoires and Cas9 in healthy adults. For the study at large: CD4 and CD8 compartments: SpCas9-reactive T cells profiled for potency, cytotoxicity, lineage. Study-wide points: SpCas9-reactive effector T cells were reportedly restrained in vitro by SpCas9-reactive regulatory T cells.

Generated by immunoSEQ multiplex PCR, the TCRdb table keeps only in-frame clones and is missing some. The repertoire includes tens of thousands of clones, around nine tenths of them detected once, and approximately 0.69% sits in the top ten. Comments on this clone: Its target is not known.

Per germline, CDR1 WNHNN and CDR2 SYGVQD (reference sequence). V dropped 10 bases and J dropped 7 bases, with 19 bases sitting between them. This CDR3 region has 14 residues. The sequenced material came from CD4+ effector T cells (CD127+, CD25-, CD137-, CD154-) from PBMCs; culture status not recorded. The V gene is TRBV10-1, the J gene TRBJ2-2, with a tentative D call TRBD2 (6 bases). This receptor was obtained from a human donor in good health. The CDR3 spells CATSSGLLSGELFF. The CDR3 nucleotides are TGCGCCACCTCCTCGGGACTCCTAAGCGGGGAGCTGTTTTTT.